This TCR beta chain was observed in a study of vaccination effects on CD4 cells after COVID-19. Study overall: It was two doses of either the BNT162b2 or mRNA-1273 vaccine that participants received.

Profiled with immunoSEQ multiplex PCR; TCRdb holds only in-frame clones, not every one. The sample lists tens of thousands of clones; around 76% were seen once. Sequencing in the ViraFEST assay came after antigen-specific CD4+ T cells had been expanded with viral peptide pools, which were used to stimulate PBMC. It was after nine to eleven days of culture that CD4+ T cells were isolated. No vaccinee had earlier SARS-CoV-2 infection, and nucleocapsid antibodies were negative. Wells each received 2 million or so PBMC, cultured with around 9.3 IU/ml IL-2 and roughly 9.3 ug/ml peptides. Each culture had half its medium swapped for IL-2 medium on days 3 and 7. Study observations and caveats: The authors studied few convalescent patients and collected no early post-infection timepoints.

Worth noting for this clone: Its specificity is unknown.

Specimen: CD4+ T cells from PBMCs cultured with HCoV-NL63 spike peptides, collected before COVID-19 vaccination. This TCR was sampled from a human donor who received a COVID-19 vaccine.

CDR3 protein: CASSPQRSPSYNEQFF. The CDR3 DNA reads as TGTGCCAGCAGCCCCCAGCGGAGTCCCTCCTACAATGAGCAGTTCTTC. V gene TRBV9 combines with J gene TRBJ2-1; D possibly corresponds to TRBD2 (5 bases). Trimming took 4 bases from V and 0 from J, leaving 14 bases between them. This CDR3 contains 16 residues. From germline, CDR1 is SGDLS and CDR2 YYNGEE.